This TCR beta chain was recorded in a study of early T cells in non-severe SARS-CoV-2 infection. General study points: Matching results from VDJdb favored anti-spike CD8 responses, leaving private and CD4 specificities undetected.

A word on this clonotype: The antigen remains unidentified.

Researchers tagged individual cDNA molecules with unique molecular identifiers. TCRdb fed the 5' RACE reads into MiXCR, producing one record per CDR3 protein. The sample lists about 44,000 distinct CDR3 sequences, under 30% occurring once. This CDR3 comprises 15 residues. The V end lost 5 bases, the J end lost 0 bases, and 11 bases lay between the germline ends. The sequence came from an adult who was a healthcare worker with PCR-confirmed SARS-CoV-2 infection or an uninfected control (not recorded which). J is TRBJ1-5 and V is TRBV12-3 or TRBV12-4, with D perhaps TRBD1 (6 bases). The input for sequencing was whole blood, taken at baseline. The CDR3 loop reads CASSLGQNSNQPQHF. The CDR3 nucleotides read TGTGCCAGCAGTCTTGGACAGAATAGCAATCAGCCCCAGCATTTT.